This TCR beta chain stems from a study of blood T cell repertoires in COVID-19. The repertoire was sequenced with immunoSEQ multiplex PCR; TCRdb's copy has only in-frame clones and lacks some. The repertoire holds approximately 92,000 clones, with roughly 82% as singletons. V shed 5 bases and J 2 bases; nucleotides not matched to a gene: 8. Germline lookup yields CDR1 SGHTA and CDR2 FQGNSA. The CDR3 has 17 amino acids. The sample comprised peripheral blood. J is TRBJ2-5 and V is TRBV7-2; the match to TRBD2 covers 13 bases. The sequence was collected from a man older than 75 with acute or convalescent COVID-19. The CDR3: CASSQMGLAGRQETQYF. DNA for the CDR3: TGTGCCAGCAGCCAGATGGGACTAGCGGGACGACAAGAGACCCAGTACTTC.